This T cell receptor (beta chain) comes out of a study of Graves' ophthalmopathy and Graves' hyperthyroidism. Aged 18 to 65, hyperthyroidism patients had been newly diagnosed, with under 2 months' duration. CDR3 regions of TCR beta were amplified from RNA transcripts. First-round RT-PCR used HTBI primers; second-round multiplex PCR followed. TCRdb re-analysed the multiplex PCR reads in MiXCR, keeping a single row per CDR3 protein. This sample yields 1 million to 1.3 million distinct CDR3 sequences, of which about two fifths are seen a single time; 11% belongs to the top ten. In this sample, this clonotype turned up many times. Its antigen is as yet unknown. CDR1 is SGHDN, CDR2 FVKESK, per germline. Trimming left V 1 base short and J 0 bases short, with 13 bases between. The CDR3 runs to 16 residues. Study-wide findings and caveats: Using a 13-signature model, the authors split ophthalmopathy from stable hyperthyroidism, with 87.88% sensitivity and 81.08% specificity. Ophthalmopathy progression was predicted by the model at less than 71% sensitivity and about 74% specificity.

Sequencing was done on a sample of peripheral blood or thyroid tissue (not recorded which). The sequence was collected from an adult man with Graves' hyperthyroidism. The chain recombines TRBV14 with TRBJ2-7; D is unclear. As DNA, the CDR3 is TGTGCCAGCAGCCAAGTCGCCGGGCACGCCTCCTACGAGCAGTACTTC. Amino acid sequence: CASSQVAGHASYEQYF.